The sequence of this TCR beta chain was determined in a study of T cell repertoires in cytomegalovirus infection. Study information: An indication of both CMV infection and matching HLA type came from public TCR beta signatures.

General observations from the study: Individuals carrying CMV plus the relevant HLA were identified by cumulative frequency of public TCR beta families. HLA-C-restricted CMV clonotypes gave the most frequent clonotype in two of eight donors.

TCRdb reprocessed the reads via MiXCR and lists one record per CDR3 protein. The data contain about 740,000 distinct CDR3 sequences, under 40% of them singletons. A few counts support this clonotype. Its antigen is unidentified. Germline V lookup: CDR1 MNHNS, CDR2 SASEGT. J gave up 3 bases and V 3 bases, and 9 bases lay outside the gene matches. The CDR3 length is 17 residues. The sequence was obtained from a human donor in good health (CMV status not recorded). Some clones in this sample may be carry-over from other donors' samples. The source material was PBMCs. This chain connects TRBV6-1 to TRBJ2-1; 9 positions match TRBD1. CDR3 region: CASSDETDRGFYNEQFF. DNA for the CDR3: TGTGCCAGCAGTGATGAGACCGACAGGGGGTTCTACAATGAGCAGTTCTTC.